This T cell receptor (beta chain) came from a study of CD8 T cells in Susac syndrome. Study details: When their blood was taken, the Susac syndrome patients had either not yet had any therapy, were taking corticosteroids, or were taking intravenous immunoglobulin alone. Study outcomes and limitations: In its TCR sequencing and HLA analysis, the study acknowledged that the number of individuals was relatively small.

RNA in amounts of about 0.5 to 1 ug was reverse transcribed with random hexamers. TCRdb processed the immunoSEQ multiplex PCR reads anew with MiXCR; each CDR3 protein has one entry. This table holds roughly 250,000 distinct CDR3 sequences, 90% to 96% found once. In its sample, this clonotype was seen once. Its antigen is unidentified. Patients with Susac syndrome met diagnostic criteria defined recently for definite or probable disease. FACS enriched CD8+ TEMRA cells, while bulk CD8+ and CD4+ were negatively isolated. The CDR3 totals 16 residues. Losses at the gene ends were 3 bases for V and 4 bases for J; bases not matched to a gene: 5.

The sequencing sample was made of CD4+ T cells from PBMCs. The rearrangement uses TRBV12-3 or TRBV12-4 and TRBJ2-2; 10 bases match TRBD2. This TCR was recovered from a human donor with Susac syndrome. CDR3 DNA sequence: TGTGCCAGCAGTTTGAATCTAGCGGGAGTCACCGGGGAGCTGTTTTTT. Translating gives CASSLNLAGVTGELFF.